The 20 T cell receptor beta chains reported below all come from one sample, sequenced in a study of T cell responses to AZD1222 COVID-19 vaccine. Here immunoSEQ multiplex PCR was the method, and the copy in TCRdb shows in-frame clones only, minus some. Here the sample spans approximately 50,000 clones, approximately 86% being singletons. The starting material was peripheral blood, obtained 28 days after the second AZD1222 dose. The receptors were gathered from an adult who received the AZD1222 COVID-19 vaccine.

There are a few counts of this clone. The chain recombines TRBV6-2 or TRBV6-3 with TRBJ2-1; TRBD2 might be the D (6 bases). The CDR3 loop spans 15 amino acids. Germline V gene sequence: CDR1 MNHEY, CDR2 SVGEGT. Trimming pared 6 bases from V and 0 bases from J, leaving 12 bases between. The CDR3: CASSKGLYSYNEQFF. The DNA of the CDR3 is TGTGCCAGCAGCAAAGGACTATACTCCTACAATGAGCAGTTCTTC.

The rearrangement uses TRBV7-9 and TRBJ2-3; D unresolved. Trimming removed 3 bases at V and 4 bases at J, with 14 bases between. There are 15 residues in the CDR3. Germline CDR1 SEHNR, CDR2 FQNEAQ (reference sequence). CDR3 DNA: TGTGCCAGCAGCTTCGCACGGCTTCGTCCAGATACGCAGTATTTT. Translated, it gives CASSFARLRPDTQYF.

The rearrangement joins TRBV11-1 to TRBJ1-1; 8 nucleotides line up with TRBD1. Germline lookup yields CDR1 SGHAT and CDR2 FQDESV (reference sequence). The CDR3 has 14 amino acids. Trimming removed 6 bases from V and 1 base from J; junction bases left unmatched: 4. For the CDR3, the DNA is TGTGCCAGCAGTCGAGGACAGGGGAACACTGAAGCTTTCTTT. Translated: CASSRGQGNTEAFF. Full variable domain (outside the CDR3, taken from reference TRBV11-1 and TRBJ1-1): EAEVAQSPRYKITEKSQAVAFWCDPISGHATLYWYRQILGQGPELLVQFQDESVVDDSQLPKDRFSAERLKGVDSTLKIQPAELGDSAMYLCASSRGQGNTEAFFGQGTRLTVV.

This sequence joins TRBV27 and TRBJ2-2, with D possibly being TRBD1 or TRBD2 (9 bases each). The CDR3 spans 20 residues. Trimming cost V 5 bases and J 4 bases, with 29 bases left between them. CDR1 and CDR2 from the germline V gene are MNHEY and SMNVEV (reference sequence). The CDR3 spells CASSVQGAIAGDSGTGELFF. For the CDR3, the DNA is TGTGCCAGCAGTGTACAGGGGGCGATAGCGGGAGATTCGGGCACCGGGGAGCTGTTTTTT.

A few counts support this clone. The chain links TRBV28 to TRBJ2-1, with TRBD2 matching 9 bases. The length of the CDR3 is 15 residues. The ends lost 6 bases at V and 8 bases at J; junction bases unmatched: 11. The germline V gene has CDR1 MDHEN and CDR2 SYDVKM. The CDR3 DNA reads as TGTGCCAGCAGGGACCCGGCGGGAGGGATCTATGAGCAGTTCTTC. It codes for CASRDPAGGIYEQFF.

This chain connects TRBV5-6 to TRBJ2-1; tentatively, D is TRBD1 (6 bases). V was shortened by 3 bases and J by 5 bases, with 9 bases between the two germline ends. The germline V gene encodes CDR1 SGHDT and CDR2 YYEEEE. The CDR3 length is 13 residues. The CDR3 loop is CASSSGQNNEQFF. CDR3 coding DNA: TGTGCCAGCAGCTCCGGACAGAACAATGAGCAGTTCTTC.

The chain has TRBV6-5 and TRBJ1-1; D gene uncertain. The germline V and J ends were trimmed by 6 bases and 3 bases, with 14 bases remaining between them. Germline loops: CDR1 MNHEY, CDR2 SVGAGI. The CDR3 contains 14 residues. The CDR3 DNA reads TGTGCCAGCAGGACAATCATTGGGGACACTGAAGCTTTCTTT. Protein: CASRTIIGDTEAFF.

This rearrangement joins TRBV11-2 to TRBJ2-7; D is perhaps TRBD1 (6 bases). There are 14 residues in the CDR3. V was clipped by 6 bases and J by 5 bases, with 17 bases between them. Germline CDR1 and CDR2: SGHAT and FQNNGV. The CDR3 DNA sequence: TGTGCCAGCAGTTCTCCGGGACAAAGTCACGAGCAGTACTTC. Amino acid sequence: CASSSPGQSHEQYF.

This chain links TRBV11-3 with TRBJ2-5; 7 bases are shared with TRBD1. Germline CDR1 reads SGHNT; CDR2 reads YENEEA. J lost 1 base, V lost 4 bases, and 3 bases had no gene match. This CDR3 region has 14 residues. This CDR3 reads CASSSHRGQETQYF. The CDR3 coding sequence is TGTGCCAGCAGCTCACACAGGGGCCAAGAGACCCAGTACTTC.

V usage is TRBV9 and J usage is TRBJ2-7, with 12 bases fitting TRBD2. This CDR3 spans 16 amino acids. Germline V lookup: CDR1 SGDLS, CDR2 YYNGEE. With 4 bases clipped from V and 4 bases from J, the junction kept 9 bases outside the gene matches. The CDR3 loop is CASSPRLAGASYEQYF. The CDR3 region has the DNA TGTGCCAGCAGCCCGAGACTAGCGGGGGCCTCATACGAGCAGTACTTC.

The chain combines TRBV28 with TRBJ1-1, with D uncertain. The length of the CDR3 is 14 residues. The germline V gene encodes CDR1 MDHEN and CDR2 SYDVKM. The V gene lost 11 bases and the J gene lost 0 bases, with 16 bases spanning the gap. The CDR3 bases are TGTGCCTCCGCCGGCCCGCCAATGAACACTGAAGCTTTCTTT. This codes for CASAGPPMNTEAFF.

The chain recombines TRBV27 with TRBJ2-5; 9 nucleotides agree with TRBD1. CDR1 and CDR2 from the germline V gene are MNHEY and SMNVEV (reference sequence). The ends lost 8 bases at V and 1 base at J; junction bases unmatched: 11. CDR3 length: 16 amino acids. The CDR3 DNA follows: TGTGCCAGCTCCCAAGGGACAGGGTTTAGCCAAGAGACCCAGTACTTC. Encoded protein: CASSQGTGFSQETQYF.

V usage is TRBV29-1 and J usage is TRBJ2-7; 8 bases align to TRBD1. Germline V lookup: CDR1 SQVTM, CDR2 ANQGSEA. The CDR3 sequence is 13 residues long. V shed 7 bases and J 2 bases; nucleotides not matched to a gene: 7. CDR3 coding DNA: TGCAGCGCCACAGGGGGTGTAACCTACGAGCAGTACTTC. It codes for CSATGGVTYEQYF.

The CDR3 sequence is CASSSERGRNQPQHF. The CDR3 nucleotides are TGTGCCAGCAGTTCGGAGAGGGGGCGAAATCAGCCCCAGCATTTT. This rearrangement joins TRBV7-8 to TRBJ1-5; 7 nucleotides agree with TRBD1. Per the germline V gene, CDR1 is SGHVS and CDR2 is FQNEAQ. Trimming took 6 bases from V and 4 from J; bases not matched to a gene: 9. CDR3 length: 15 amino acids. The entire variable domain, with the rest obtained from reference TRBV7-8 and TRBJ1-5, is as follows: GAGVSQSPRYKVAKRGQDVALRCDPISGHVSLFWYQQALGQGPEFLTYFQNEAQLDKSGLPSDRFFAERPEGSVSTLKIQRTQQEDSAVYLCASSSERGRNQPQHFGDGTRLSIL.

The J gene is TRBJ1-2, the V gene TRBV5-1; D possibly corresponds to TRBD1 (6 bases). Germline V gene sequence: CDR1 SGHRS, CDR2 YFSETQ. V was pared by 4 bases and J by 5 bases, with 21 bases between. This CDR3 has 16 amino acids. This CDR3 is CASSQGTTKQGYGYTF. DNA for the CDR3: TGCGCCAGCAGCCAAGGGACCACAAAACAGGGTTATGGCTACACCTTC.

This clone was seen once. The chain is built from TRBV19 and TRBJ2-1; possibly TRBD1 for D (6 bases). The CDR3 covers 16 residues. V dropped 4 bases and J dropped 1 base, with 14 bases sitting between them. Germline V gives CDR1 LNHDA, CDR2 SQIVND (reference sequence). The CDR3 DNA reads TGTGCCAGTAGTACACAGGGAGCGATTTCCTACAATGAGCAGTTCTTC. It yields the protein CASSTQGAISYNEQFF.

The chain recombines TRBV6-5 with TRBJ1-2; the D is unclear. The V gene's germline CDR1 is MNHEY and CDR2 SVGAGI. V lost 10 bases to trimming and J lost 1 base, with 16 bases between them. The CDR3 length is 14 residues. The CDR3 DNA is TGTGCCACCTCGTCGGTCGAAAATAACTATGGCTACACCTTC. Amino acids: CATSSVENNYGYTF.

This clone was detected once. The chain recombines TRBV2 with TRBJ2-3; weak D call: TRBD2 (6 bases). CDR3 length: 17 residues. V lost 1 base, J lost 2 bases, and 16 bases lay in between. Germline values: CDR1 SNHLY, CDR2 FYNNEI. The CDR3 loop is CASSEGKRADLTDTQYF. The CDR3 DNA is TGTGCCAGCAGTGAAGGGAAGCGGGCAGACCTCACAGATACGCAGTATTTT.

The chain carries TRBV10-3 and TRBJ2-3, with 8 bases identical to TRBD2. V gave up 5 bases and J gave up 0 bases; unmatched junction bases: 1. Germline CDR1 is ENHRY and CDR2 is SYGVKD. The length of the CDR3 is 14 residues. In DNA form, the CDR3 reads TGTGCCATCAGTACTAGCGGCAGCACAGATACGCAGTATTTT. Translating it yields CAISTSGSTDTQYF.

CDR3 in DNA: TGTGCCTGGAGTTCGGTCAATCAGCCCCAGCATTTT. Protein product: CAWSSVNQPQHF. This chain joins TRBV30 and TRBJ1-5; D remains unclear. Germline-derived CDR1 and CDR2 are GTSNPN and SVGIG (reference sequence). Trimming left V 2 bases short and J 3 bases short, with 5 bases between. The CDR3 totals 12 residues.